The source of this T cell receptor beta chain is a study of blood T cells in healthy people across ages. This clonotype was counted once. The CDR3 sequence is 14 residues long. The V gene's germline CDR1 is SGHNT and CDR2 YYREEE (reference sequence). V was shortened by 4 bases and J by 0 bases, with 9 bases between the two germline ends. Next came a second PCR, run for about 7 to 11 cycles, which used a sample-barcoded 5' primer along with a J-beta primer mix. Via MiXCR, TCRdb re-called the 5' RACE reads, giving one row per CDR3 protein. The top ten hold over 2.5% of the sample, which has approximately 780,000 distinct CDR3 sequences, around 25% seen once. These data were also filed under a second study, of T cells of mothers and their children.

Sample: blood. The source is a boy aged 5-17 years in good health. The chain combines TRBV5-4 with TRBJ2-3; D remains ambiguous. CDR3 bases: TGTGCCAGCAGCCATGACCCCAGCACAGATACGCAGTATTTT. Protein product: CASSHDPSTDTQYF.